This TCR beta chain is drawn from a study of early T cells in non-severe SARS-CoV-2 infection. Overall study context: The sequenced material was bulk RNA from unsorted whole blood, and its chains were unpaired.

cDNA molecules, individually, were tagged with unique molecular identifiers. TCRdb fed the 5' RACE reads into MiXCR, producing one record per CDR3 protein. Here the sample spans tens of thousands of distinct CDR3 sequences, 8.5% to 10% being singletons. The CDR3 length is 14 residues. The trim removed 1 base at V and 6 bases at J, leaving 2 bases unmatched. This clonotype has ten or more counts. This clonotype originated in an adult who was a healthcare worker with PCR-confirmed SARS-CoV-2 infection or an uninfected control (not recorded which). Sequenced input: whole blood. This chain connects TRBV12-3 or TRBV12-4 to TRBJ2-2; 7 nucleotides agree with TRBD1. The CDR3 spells CASSLVQGAGELFF. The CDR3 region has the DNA TGTGCCAGCAGTTTAGTGCAGGGGGCCGGGGAGCTGTTTTTT.